This entry features one T cell receptor (beta chain) sequence. Antigen: not known. The data derive from a study of cytomegalovirus exposure and HLA in healthy donors. Between the trimmed V and J ends, which lost 8 bases and 0 bases, there was a span of 13 bases. This CDR3 is 14 amino acids long. Germline V gene sequence: CDR1 MNHNS, CDR2 SASEGT. Amplification used 60 Vbeta primers and 13 Jbeta primers. Original data processing: There were 80 million or so unique TCR beta chains by a later count, and around 10 million of them were shared. Data came from immunoSEQ multiplex PCR; TCRdb stores just in-frame clones and leaves some out. That table furnishes V, J and clone size, whereas the DNA furnished D and trimming. The sample yields about 110,000 clones, around 79% seen once. Study-wide results and limits: While the bulk of TCR sequences proved rare, some public TCRs turned up in many donors.

The J gene is TRBJ1-2, the V gene TRBV6-1, with a tentative D call TRBD1 (6 bases). Sequenced: PBMCs. This sequence was found in a woman in her thirties or forties in good health and CMV-seronegative. The CDR3 sequence is CASGWTETNYGYTF. The CDR3 DNA reads TGTGCCAGCGGATGGACAGAAACTAACTATGGCTACACCTTC.